The 22 T cell receptor beta chains presented below share a single source sample, sequenced in a study of T cells in narcolepsy. Data came from immunoSEQ multiplex PCR; TCRdb stores just in-frame clones and leaves some out. The sample holds just under 35,000 clones, 80% seen once. Source material: memory (CD45RA-) CD4+ T cells from blood. These receptor sequences come from a human donor in good health.

V is TRBV5-1 and J is TRBJ2-7; D not resolved. Germline CDR1 SGHRS, CDR2 YFSETQ. CDR3 length: 13 residues. V lost 4 bases to trimming and J lost 2 bases, with 10 bases between them. The CDR3 is CASSPDRAYEQYF. The DNA of the CDR3 is TGCGCCAGCAGCCCGGACCGCGCCTACGAGCAGTACTTC.

V gene TRBV10-3 combines with J gene TRBJ1-6; 11 nucleotides match TRBD1. CDR3 length equals 14 residues. V shed 6 bases, J shed 9 bases, and the junction held 4 bases outside the gene matches. CDR1 and CDR2 (germline): ENHRY, SYGVKD. The CDR3 spells CAISTDRGLSPLHF. CDR3 sequence (DNA): TGTGCCATCAGCACGGACAGGGGGCTTTCACCCCTCCACTTT.

The chain couples TRBV5-5 to TRBJ1-1, with D maybe TRBD1 (6 bases). Trimming removed 4 bases from V and 1 base from J, with 14 bases in between. The germline V gene encodes CDR1 SGHKS and CDR2 YYEKEE (reference sequence). CDR3 size: 15 residues. In nucleotides, the CDR3 is TGTGCCAGCAGCCCGGTGACAGGTTCGAACACTGAAGCTTTCTTT. This sequence encodes CASSPVTGSNTEAFF.

V is TRBV7-9 and J is TRBJ2-1; weak D call: TRBD2 (5 bases). V was trimmed by 5 bases and J by 8 bases, leaving 16 bases between them. The CDR3 loop spans 14 amino acids. The germline CDR1 and CDR2 sequences are SEHNR and FQNEAQ (reference sequence). CDR3 sequence (DNA): TGTGCCAGCAGCCGCTTGGCGGGTGGCTATGAGCAGTTCTTC. Translating it yields CASSRLAGGYEQFF.

The rearrangement links TRBV5-1 to TRBJ1-5, with unresolved D. Trimming removed 2 bases from V and 5 bases from J, with 8 bases in between. The CDR3 is made up of 13 amino acids. Germline values: CDR1 SGHRS, CDR2 YFSETQ. The CDR3 sequence is CASSFNGDQPQHF. CDR3 DNA: TGCGCCAGCAGCTTCAATGGGGATCAGCCCCAGCATTTT.

The gene calls are TRBV6-5 and TRBJ2-5; TRBD1 or TRBD2 may be the D gene (5 bases each). The V end was cut by 3 bases, the J end by 3 bases, with 8 bases between. Germline V gives CDR1 MNHEY, CDR2 SVGAGI. The CDR3 extends over 13 amino acids. The CDR3 loop reads CASSYGGEETQYF. The CDR3 DNA reads as TGTGCCAGCAGTTATGGGGGTGAAGAGACCCAGTACTTC.

The chain carries TRBV2 and TRBJ1-5; a weak D match, TRBD1 (5 bases). Germline CDR1 and CDR2: SNHLY and FYNNEI. CDR3 length: 13 residues. The germline V and J ends were trimmed by 8 bases and 3 bases, with 11 bases remaining between them. As DNA, the CDR3 is TGTGCCAGCCAAAGACAGACCAATCAGCCCCAGCATTTT. This gives the protein CASQRQTNQPQHF.

J is TRBJ2-5 and V is TRBV6-6; D ambiguous. V lost 7 bases and J lost 2, with 17 bases in between. The CDR3 loop spans 15 amino acids. CDR1 and CDR2 (germline): MNHNY, SVGAGI (reference sequence). CDR3 bases: TGTGCCAGCACCTTTGGTGGGGTTAAACAAGAGACCCAGTACTTC. It encodes CASTFGGVKQETQYF.

This chain uses TRBV7-2 with TRBJ2-3; D tentatively fits TRBD1 or TRBD2 (5 bases each). CDR1 SGHTA and CDR2 FQGNSA come from the germline V gene. This CDR3 region has 16 residues. V shed 3 bases and J shed 4 bases, with 17 bases lying between them. The CDR3 DNA follows: TGTGCCAGCAGCTTTCCGGGACGACCTGACGCAGATACGCAGTATTTT. This encodes CASSFPGRPDADTQYF.

This chain connects TRBV5-6 to TRBJ2-2; D is unresolved. CDR3 length: 16 residues. Looked up from germline, CDR1 is SGHDT and CDR2 is YYEEEE. V lost 0 bases to trimming and J lost 5 bases, with 14 bases between them. The CDR3 is CASSLAPSARTGELFF. As DNA, the CDR3 is TGTGCCAGCAGCTTGGCCCCTAGTGCGAGAACCGGGGAGCTGTTTTTT.

This clone was counted a few times. The chain links TRBV7-2 to TRBJ2-7, with D possibly being TRBD2 (6 bases). The CDR3 runs to 14 residues. Germline V gene lookup returns CDR1 SGHTA and CDR2 FQGNSA. Trimming removed 2 bases at V and 4 bases at J, with 12 bases between. DNA of the CDR3: TGTGCCAGCAGCTTAATGGGGGGACTGTACGAGCAGTACTTC. It specifies CASSLMGGLYEQYF.

The J gene is TRBJ2-7, the V gene TRBV5-4; no reliable D call. This CDR3 contains 14 residues. Trimming left V 4 bases short and J 0 bases short, with 11 bases between. The germline V gene encodes CDR1 SGHNT and CDR2 YYREEE (reference sequence). This CDR3 is CASSPNPSSYEQYF. Written as DNA, the CDR3 is TGTGCCAGCAGCCCCAACCCGAGCTCCTACGAGCAGTACTTC.

This clone was seen a few times. The chain joins TRBV28 to TRBJ2-5; possible D gene TRBD2, 5 bases. The germline CDR1 and CDR2 sequences are MDHEN and SYDVKM. Trimming removed 4 bases at V and 5 bases at J, with 14 bases between. This CDR3 is 14 amino acids long. The CDR3 protein is CASSWSLGTETQYF. The CDR3 coding sequence is TGTGCCAGCAGTTGGTCACTAGGTACGGAGACCCAGTACTTC. Looking up the rest from reference TRBV28 and TRBJ2-5 gives the full variable domain: DVKVTQSSRYLVKRTGEKVFLECVQDMDHENMFWYRQDPGLGLRLIYFSYDVKMKEKGDIPEGYSVSREKKERFSLILESASTNQTSMYLCASSWSLGTETQYFGPGTRLLVL.

The chain has TRBV5-1 and TRBJ2-5; D might be TRBD1 or TRBD2, each matching 5 bases. The V end lost 0 bases, the J end lost 4 bases, and 10 bases lay between the germline ends. The CDR3 runs to 14 residues. The V gene's germline CDR1 is SGHRS and CDR2 YFSETQ. CDR3 loop: CASSLGRGAETQYF. The CDR3 nucleotides are TGCGCCAGCAGCTTGGGGAGAGGGGCAGAGACCCAGTACTTC. Together with reference TRBV5-1 and TRBJ2-5, the CDR3 gives the full variable domain: KAGVTQTPRYLIKTRGQQVTLSCSPISGHRSVSWYQQTPGQGLQFLFEYFSETQRNKGNFPGRFSGRQFSNSRSEMNVSTLELGDSALYLCASSLGRGAETQYFGPGTRLLVL.

The chain links TRBV19 to TRBJ1-5, with D possibly being TRBD1 (5 bases). Germline V gene sequence: CDR1 LNHDA, CDR2 SQIVND (reference sequence). The CDR3 consists of 18 residues. V lost 1 base and J 0 bases, leaving 16 bases between the germline ends. CDR3 in DNA: TGTGCCAGTAGTATAGTAGACAGCCAGTATTTTAGCAATCAGCCCCAGCATTTT. Translated: CASSIVDSQYFSNQPQHF.

V and J are TRBV7-2 and TRBJ2-7, with D possibly TRBD1 on 6 matching bases. This CDR3 is 14 amino acids long. Germline V gives CDR1 SGHTA, CDR2 FQGNSA. The V end was cut by 5 bases, the J end by 6 bases, with 17 bases between. CDR3 in amino acids: CASSANRELREQYF. The CDR3 nucleotides read TGTGCCAGCAGCGCAAACAGGGAGCTACGCGAGCAGTACTTC.

The chain links TRBV6-5 to TRBJ1-2, with 8 bases matching TRBD1. Trimming took 5 bases from V and 7 from J; bases not matched to a gene: 6. The CDR3 totals 13 residues. CDR1 and CDR2 from the germline V gene are MNHEY and SVGAGI. In nucleotides, the CDR3 is TGTGCCAGCAGTCGCCAGGGGGCAGGTGGCTACACCTTC. It yields the protein CASSRQGAGGYTF.

The chain has TRBV7-6 and TRBJ2-1, with 11 bases lining up with TRBD2. The CDR3 runs to 15 residues. V trimming: 5 bases; J trimming: 6 bases; junction bases outside the gene matches: 6. Germline V gene sequence: CDR1 SGHVS, CDR2 FNYEAQ. The CDR3 coding sequence is TGTGCCAGCAGCAACCTAGCGGGGGGTATCAATGAGCAGTTCTTC. This gives the protein CASSNLAGGINEQFF.

This clone showed up just a few times. The chain has TRBV5-1 and TRBJ2-1; 11 bases map to TRBD2. Germline V CDR1 and CDR2: SGHRS, YFSETQ. This CDR3 has 15 amino acids. The junction had 3 bases not matched to a gene; V was cut back by 3 bases and J by 4 bases. This chain's CDR3 is CASSSTSGMYNEQFF. The CDR3 DNA reads TGCGCCAGCAGCTCGACTAGCGGGATGTACAATGAGCAGTTCTTC.

This clone was seen a few times. The chain has TRBV5-4 and TRBJ1-2, with 7 bases lining up with TRBD1. CDR1 is SGHNT, CDR2 YYREEE, per germline (reference sequence). This CDR3 region has 13 residues. V shed 5 bases and J 7 bases; nucleotides not matched to a gene: 8. CDR3 amino acids: CASRQAGGGGYTF. In nucleotides, the CDR3 is TGTGCCAGCAGGCAGGCAGGGGGAGGTGGCTACACCTTC. Drawing the rest from reference TRBV5-4 and TRBJ1-2, the complete variable domain is ETGVTQSPTHLIKTRGQQVTLRCSSQSGHNTVSWYQQALGQGPQFIFQYYREEENGRGNFPPRFSGLQFPNYSSELNVNALELDDSALYLCASRQAGGGGYTFGSGTRLTVV.

This sequence joins TRBV9 and TRBJ2-7; 12 bases are a match to TRBD2. The V gene's germline CDR1 is SGDLS and CDR2 YYNGEE. The CDR3 has 16 residues. The V segment lost 4 bases and the J segment 7 bases; nucleotides outside the gene matches: 12. The CDR3 spells CASSLGLAGDWGEQYF. The CDR3 nucleotides read TGTGCCAGCAGCTTGGGACTAGCGGGCGACTGGGGGGAGCAGTACTTC.

The chain combines TRBV10-2 with TRBJ2-1, with a possible D match to TRBD2 (6 bases). V lost 5 bases and J lost 9, with 14 bases in between. This CDR3 is 13 amino acids long. Germline loops: CDR1 WSHSY, CDR2 SAAADI. CDR3 DNA sequence: TGCGCCAGCAGTCGACTAGACTGGGGTGAGCAGTTCTTC. Its translation is CASSRLDWGEQFF.